A selection of T cell receptor beta chains follows, all from one sample in a study of blood T cell repertoires in COVID-19. The method was immunoSEQ multiplex PCR; TCRdb's version includes in-frame clones alone and lacks a portion of them. This table holds about 150,000 clones, roughly 90% found once. Sequencing used peripheral blood. All receptors derive from a man aged 45-60 years with acute or convalescent COVID-19. CDR3s include the opening cysteine and the closing phenylalanine or tryptophan. Each record gives: CDR3 DNA, CDR3 protein, J gene, clone size, V gene, D gene. D genes are given only for firm matches. A clone size is listed for some rows: how often the clone was seen (once, few, many), or a class if it is expanded.

TGTGCCAGTAGTACAATAACAGGGACCAAGGAGACCCAGTACTTC,CASSTITGTKETQYF,TRBJ2-5,.,TRBV19,.
TGCGCCAGCAGCCGCGGGACAGTGAACACCGGGGAGCTGTTTTTT,CASSRGTVNTGELFF,TRBJ2-2,.,TRBV4-3,.
TGTGCCAGCAGTTCCAACCCAGGGGAGCGGGCCAAAAACATTCAGTACTTC,CASSSNPGERAKNIQYF,TRBJ2-4,once,TRBV27,.
TGTGCCAGCAGCCAAGACTCCCTTCGGACTAGCGGGAGGGCGGGGGAGCTGTTTTTT,CASSQDSLRTSGRAGELFF,TRBJ2-2,.,TRBV3-1/TRBV3-2,TRBD2
TGTGCCAGCAGCTTCAAGAGGCGGGGGAAGGTCTCCGGAGGGACCCAGTACTTC,CASSFKRRGKVSGGTQYF,TRBJ2-5,.,TRBV7-6,TRBD2
TGTGCCATCAGTGCCCAGGGGATTATCTCTGGAAACACCATATATTTT,CAISAQGIISGNTIYF,TRBJ1-3,.,TRBV10-3,.
TGTGCCAGCAGCTGGACAGGGACTGAAGCTTTCTTT,CASSWTGTEAFF,TRBJ1-1,.,TRBV5-5,TRBD1
TGTGCCACCAGTGTTAGGAGCGGAACAGATACGCAGTATTTT,CATSVRSGTDTQYF,TRBJ2-3,.,TRBV24-1,.
TGTGCCATAACAGGGGATGATGGGGGCTACACCTTC,CAITGDDGGYTF,TRBJ1-2,.,TRBV10-3,TRBD1
TGTGCCAGCAGTTCCCCCAATTCTGGGGCCAACGTCCTGACTTTC,CASSSPNSGANVLTF,TRBJ2-6,.,TRBV28,.
TGTGCCAGCAGCCTACGAACCGGGACAGGGTACGAAAAACTGTTTTTT,CASSLRTGTGYEKLFF,TRBJ1-4,.,TRBV5-4,TRBD1
TGTGCCAGTAGTACTACACAGGGAATTGGGCAGCCCCAGCATTTT,CASSTTQGIGQPQHF,TRBJ1-5,.,TRBV19,.
TGTGCCAGCTCACCACCGCTGGAGGGAACTGAAGCTTTCTTT,CASSPPLEGTEAFF,TRBJ1-1,.,TRBV18,.
TGTGCCAGCAGCCTCACCCCTAGCGGGAGCTCCTACAATGAGCAGTTCTTC,CASSLTPSGSSYNEQFF,TRBJ2-1,.,TRBV9,TRBD2
TGTGCCAGCTCGCAGAATCAGGGGGACACTGAAGCTTTCTTT,CASSQNQGDTEAFF,TRBJ1-1,.,TRBV18,TRBD1
TGCGCCAGCAGCTTGATAGCGGGAGGCTACAATGAGCAGTTCTTC,CASSLIAGGYNEQFF,TRBJ2-1,once,TRBV5-1,TRBD2
TGTGCCAGCAGCCAAGGGCTAGGGGGTTACAATGAGCAGTTCTTC,CASSQGLGGYNEQFF,TRBJ2-1,.,TRBV4-2,.
TGTGCCAGCAGCCGAGGAACAGGGGACGATCAGCCCCAGCATTTT,CASSRGTGDDQPQHF,TRBJ1-5,.,TRBV6-5,TRBD1
TGTGCCAGCAGCCCCTTGACAGGCAATCAGCCCCAGCATTTT,CASSPLTGNQPQHF,TRBJ1-5,.,TRBV7-9,.
TGTGCCAGCAGTCAGACAGGTACTGGCTACACCTTC,CASSQTGTGYTF,TRBJ1-2,.,TRBV27,.